Ten or more counts support the clone carrying this T cell receptor beta chain. This record belongs to a study of shared clonotypes between healthy human individuals. Profiled with immunoSEQ multiplex PCR; TCRdb holds only in-frame clones, not every one. The table includes roughly 1 million clones, approximately 70% detected once. CDR3 size: 15 residues. With V trimmed by 0 bases and J by 5 bases, 8 bases remained unmatched. Germline V gives CDR1 SGHRS, CDR2 YFSETQ. V and J are TRBV5-1 and TRBJ2-7, with 7 bases aligning to TRBD1. The sequenced sample consisted of memory CD4+ T cells sorted from blood. Stated subset: CD45RA-negative fraction. The sequence came from a man aged 18 to 29 in good health. The CDR3 sequence is CASSLGPGDRDEQYF. For the CDR3, the DNA is TGCGCCAGCAGCTTGGGCCCTGGTGACAGGGACGAGCAGTACTTC.